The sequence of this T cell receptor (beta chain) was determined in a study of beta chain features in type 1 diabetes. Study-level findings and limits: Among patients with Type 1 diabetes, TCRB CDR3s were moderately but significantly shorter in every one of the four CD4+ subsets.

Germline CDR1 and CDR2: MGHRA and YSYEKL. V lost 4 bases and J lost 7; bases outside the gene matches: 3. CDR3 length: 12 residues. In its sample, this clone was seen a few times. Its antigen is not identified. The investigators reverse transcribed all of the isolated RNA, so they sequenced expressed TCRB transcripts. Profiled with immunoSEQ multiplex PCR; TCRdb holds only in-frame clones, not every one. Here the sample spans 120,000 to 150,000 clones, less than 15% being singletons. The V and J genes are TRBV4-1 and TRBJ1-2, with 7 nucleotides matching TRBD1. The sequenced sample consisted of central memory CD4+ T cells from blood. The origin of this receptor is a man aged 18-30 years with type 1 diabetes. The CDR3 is CASSPTGFGYTF. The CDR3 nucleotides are TGCGCCAGCAGCCCGACAGGGTTTGGCTACACCTTC.